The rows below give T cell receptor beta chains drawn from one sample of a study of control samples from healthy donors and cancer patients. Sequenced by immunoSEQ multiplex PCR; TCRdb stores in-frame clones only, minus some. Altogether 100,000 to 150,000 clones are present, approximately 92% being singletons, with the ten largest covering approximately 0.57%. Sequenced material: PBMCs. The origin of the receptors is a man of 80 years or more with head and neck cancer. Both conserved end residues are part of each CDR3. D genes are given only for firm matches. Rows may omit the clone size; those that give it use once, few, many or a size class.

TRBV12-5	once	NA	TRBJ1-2	TGTGCTAGTGGTTTGGTTGGACTATATGGCTACACCTTC	CASGLVGLYGYTF
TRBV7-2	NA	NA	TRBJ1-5	TGTGCCAGCAGCTTAGACCGGATAAATCAGCCCCAGCATTTT	CASSLDRINQPQHF
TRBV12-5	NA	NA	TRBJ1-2	TGTGCTAGTGGTTTGGAAAGACAGCATGGCTACACCTTC	CASGLERQHGYTF
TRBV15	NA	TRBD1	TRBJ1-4	TGTGCCACCAGCAGAGATGCCACAGGGGGCGGAGGAAAACTGTTTTTT	CATSRDATGGGGKLFF
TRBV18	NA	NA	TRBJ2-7	TGTGCCAGCGCGAGCACGCAGTCGCCCTACGAGCAGTACTTC	CASASTQSPYEQYF
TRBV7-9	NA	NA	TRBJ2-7	TGTGCCAGCAGCTTTTTCGGGTCCTACGAGCAGTACTTC	CASSFFGSYEQYF
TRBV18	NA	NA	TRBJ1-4	TGTGCCAGCTCACCACAGGGGGTGAATGAAAAACTGTTTTTT	CASSPQGVNEKLFF
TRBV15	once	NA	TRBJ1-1	TGTGCCACCAGCAGAGAGCGGTCGTACGAGACAGCTTTCTTT	CATSRERSYETAFF
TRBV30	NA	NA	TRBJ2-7	TGTGCCTGGAGCCAGGGCAACTACGAGCAGTACTTC	CAWSQGNYEQYF
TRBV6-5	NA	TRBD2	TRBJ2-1	TGTGCCAGCAGTTACTCGGGACTAGCGGGCAATGAGCAGTTCTTC	CASSYSGLAGNEQFF
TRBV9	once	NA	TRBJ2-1	TGTGCCAGCAGCCGTGGGGGTAGCTCCTACAATGAGCAGTTCTTC	CASSRGGSSYNEQFF
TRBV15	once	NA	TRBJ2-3	TGTGCCACCAGCAGAGATGGTACAGATACGCAGTATTTT	CATSRDGTDTQYF
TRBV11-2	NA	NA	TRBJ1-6	TGTGCCAGCAGCACGGCCTCCGAGGGGTCACCCCTCCACTTT	CASSTASEGSPLHF
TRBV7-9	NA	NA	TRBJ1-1	TGTGCCAGCAGCTTAGCCGGTCAGACTGAAGCTTTCTTT	CASSLAGQTEAFF
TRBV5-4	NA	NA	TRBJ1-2	TGTGCCAGCAGCTTGGGGGACACTTCTAACTATGGCTACACCTTC	CASSLGDTSNYGYTF
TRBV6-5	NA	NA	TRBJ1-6	TGTGCCAGCAGTTATGGGTTTTCAGGACGGGGGTCACCCCTCCACTTT	CASSYGFSGRGSPLHF
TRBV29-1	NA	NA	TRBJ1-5	TGCAGCGTTCGCCCCCCGCAGCCCAATCAGCCCCAGCATTTT	CSVRPPQPNQPQHF
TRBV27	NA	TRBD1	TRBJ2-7	TGTGCCAGCAGTTCTCTCGGGACAGCCTCCTACGAGCAGTACTTC	CASSSLGTASYEQYF
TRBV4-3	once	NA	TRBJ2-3	TGCGCCAGCAGCCATACCGACATTGACACGCAGTATTTT	CASSHTDIDTQYF
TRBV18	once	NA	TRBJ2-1	TGTGCCAGCTCACCAGACACCAATGAGCAGTTCTTC	CASSPDTNEQFF
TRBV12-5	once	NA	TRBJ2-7	TGTGCTAGTGGTTTAAGAGACTACGAGCAGTACTTC	CASGLRDYEQYF
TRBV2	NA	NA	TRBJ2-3	TGTGCCAGCGCAGTCCGGTTCCGGACAGATACGCAGTATTTT	CASAVRFRTDTQYF
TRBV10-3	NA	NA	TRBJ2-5	TGTGCCATCAGTGAGAGACAGCCGTACCAAGAGACCCAGTACTTC	CAISERQPYQETQYF
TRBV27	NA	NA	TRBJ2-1	TGTGCCAGCAGTCCCCGACGGTACGGGACCAGGGTTTTCAATGAGCAGTTCTTC	CASSPRRYGTRVFNEQFF
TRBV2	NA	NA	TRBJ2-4	TGTGCCAGCAGTGAAGGGGGGAGGGCCAAAAACATTCAGTACTTC	CASSEGGRAKNIQYF
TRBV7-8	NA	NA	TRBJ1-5	TGTGCCAGCAGCCCGAGAGGCTACAATCAGCCCCAGCATTTT	CASSPRGYNQPQHF
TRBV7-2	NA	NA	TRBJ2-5	TGTGCCAGCAGCTTAGTTCACCTAGAGACCCAGTACTTC	CASSLVHLETQYF
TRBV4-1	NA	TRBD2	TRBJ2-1	TGCGCCAGCAGCCAAGGGGCTAGCGGGGGGGTTGGTGAGCAGTTCTTC	CASSQGASGGVGEQFF
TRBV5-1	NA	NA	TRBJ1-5	TGCGCCAGCAGCTTGGACGTGGATCAGCCCCAGCATTTT	CASSLDVDQPQHF
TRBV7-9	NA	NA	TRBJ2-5	TGTGCCAGCAGCTTAGTGGTGGGAGAGGAGACCCAGTACTTC	CASSLVVGEETQYF
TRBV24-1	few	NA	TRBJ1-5	TGTGCCACCAGTGACCCCGACGGACCAGGGAGCAATCAGCCCCAGCATTTT	CATSDPDGPGSNQPQHF
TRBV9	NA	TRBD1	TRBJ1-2	TGTGCCAGCAGCTTTCGGGACAGGGGGCCCTTGGGGGGCGGCTACACCTTC	CASSFRDRGPLGGGYTF
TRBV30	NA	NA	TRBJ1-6	TGTGCCTGGAACCGGCGTACGCAGAATTCACCCCTCCACTTT	CAWNRRTQNSPLHF
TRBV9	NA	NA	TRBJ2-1	TGTGCCAGCAGCGTAGGTGGAGGGCCTTACAATGAGCAGTTCTTC	CASSVGGGPYNEQFF
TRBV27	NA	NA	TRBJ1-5	TGTGCCAGCAGACTTAGGGGGGGGGTAGGGGGACGCTCTGATCAGCCCCAGCATTTT	CASRLRGGVGGRSDQPQHF
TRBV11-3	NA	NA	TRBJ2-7	TGTGCCAGCAGCGAGGGGTACGAGCAGTACTTC	CASSEGYEQYF
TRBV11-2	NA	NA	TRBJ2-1	TGTGCCAGCAGTCACCTATACAATGAGCAGTTCTTC	CASSHLYNEQFF
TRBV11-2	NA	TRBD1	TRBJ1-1	TGTGCCAGCAGCCATTACAGGGGTGTAACTGAAGCTTTCTTT	CASSHYRGVTEAFF
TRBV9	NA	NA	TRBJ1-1	TGTGCCAGCAGCCCCGCCCCGACAGGTGTGGGGAACACTGAAGCTTTCTTT	CASSPAPTGVGNTEAFF
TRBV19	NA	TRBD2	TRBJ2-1	TGTGCCAGTAGTTCTCAGCGGGGCCGGCGGAATGAGCAGTTCTTC	CASSSQRGRRNEQFF
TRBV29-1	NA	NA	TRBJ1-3	TGCAGCGTTGTGGGGACATTAGACTCTGGAAACACCATATATTTT	CSVVGTLDSGNTIYF
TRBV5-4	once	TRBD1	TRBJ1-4	TGTGCCAGCAGCTCGGACAGGCGTGAAAAACTGTTTTTT	CASSSDRREKLFF
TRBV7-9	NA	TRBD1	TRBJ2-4	TGTGCCAGCAGTATCGGACAGGGAGATAAAAACATTCAGTACTTC	CASSIGQGDKNIQYF